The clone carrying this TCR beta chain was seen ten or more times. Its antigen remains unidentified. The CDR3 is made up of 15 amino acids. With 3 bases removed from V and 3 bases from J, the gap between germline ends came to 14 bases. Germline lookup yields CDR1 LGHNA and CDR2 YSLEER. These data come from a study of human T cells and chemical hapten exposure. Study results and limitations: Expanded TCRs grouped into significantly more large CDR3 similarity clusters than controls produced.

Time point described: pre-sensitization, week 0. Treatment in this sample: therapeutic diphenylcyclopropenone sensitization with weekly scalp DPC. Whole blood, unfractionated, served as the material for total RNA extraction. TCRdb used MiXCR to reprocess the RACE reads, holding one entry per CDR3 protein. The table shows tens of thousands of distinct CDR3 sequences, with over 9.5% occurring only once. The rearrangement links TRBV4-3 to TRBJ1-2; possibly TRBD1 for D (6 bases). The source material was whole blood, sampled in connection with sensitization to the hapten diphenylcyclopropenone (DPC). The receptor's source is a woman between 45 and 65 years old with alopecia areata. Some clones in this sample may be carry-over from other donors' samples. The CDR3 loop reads CASSHYEGGDYGYTF. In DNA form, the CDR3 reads TGCGCCAGCAGCCATTACGAGGGGGGAGACTATGGCTACACCTTC.